The table lists the clone carrying this TCR beta chain with a few counts. Those enrolled in Seattle joined during active infection and were followed longitudinally afterward. This entry comes from a study of blood T cell repertoires in COVID-19. Study details: T cells, B-cell-depleted T cells, or PBMCs provided the cDNA or gDNA that served as material.

Per the authors' pipeline: From reference gene primer amplification, estimates of nucleated cell counts were derived. The data were produced by immunoSEQ multiplex PCR, yet TCRdb's version contains in-frame clones alone and is incomplete. D and trimming were read from the DNA, whereas the V and J calls and clone size are those reported in that table. The table has 300,000 to 350,000 clones, 75% to 90% seen once. The TCR sequence derives from a woman aged 50 to 65 with COVID-19, enrolled during active disease. The sample was peripheral blood.

For the CDR3, the DNA is TGTGCCAGCAGCTTAGGACAGGGGTGGAATTCACCCCTCCACTTT. As protein: CASSLGQGWNSPLHF. This chain links TRBV7-3 with TRBJ1-6, with 9 bases fitting TRBD1. V shed 2 bases and J 7 bases; nucleotides not matched to a gene: 3. Germline lookup yields CDR1 SGHTA and CDR2 FQGTGA. CDR3 length: 15 amino acids.